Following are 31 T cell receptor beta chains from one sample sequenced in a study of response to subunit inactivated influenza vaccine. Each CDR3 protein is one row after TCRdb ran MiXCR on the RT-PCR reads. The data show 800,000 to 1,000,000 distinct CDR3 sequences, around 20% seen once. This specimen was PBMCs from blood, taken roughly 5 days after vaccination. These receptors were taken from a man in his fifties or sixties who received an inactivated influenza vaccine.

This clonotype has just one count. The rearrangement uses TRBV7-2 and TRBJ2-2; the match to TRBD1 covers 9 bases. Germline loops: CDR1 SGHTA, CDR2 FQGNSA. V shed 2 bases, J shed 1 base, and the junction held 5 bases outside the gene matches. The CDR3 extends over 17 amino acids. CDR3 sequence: CASSLTGTGRNTGELFF. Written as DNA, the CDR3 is TGTGCCAGCAGCTTAACCGGGACAGGGAGGAACACCGGGGAGCTGTTTTTT.

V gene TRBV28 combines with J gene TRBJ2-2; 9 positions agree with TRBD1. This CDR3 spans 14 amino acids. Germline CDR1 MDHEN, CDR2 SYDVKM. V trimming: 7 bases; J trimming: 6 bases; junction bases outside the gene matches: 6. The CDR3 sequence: CASIPGQGSGELFF. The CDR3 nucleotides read TGTGCCAGCATCCCGGGACAGGGCTCCGGGGAGCTGTTTTTT.

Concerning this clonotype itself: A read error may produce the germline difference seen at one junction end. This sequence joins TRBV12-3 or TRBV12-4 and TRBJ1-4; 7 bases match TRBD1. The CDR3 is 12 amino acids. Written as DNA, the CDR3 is TGTGCCAGCAGTCAGGGGGAACGAAAACTGCTTTTT. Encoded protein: CASSQGERKLLF.

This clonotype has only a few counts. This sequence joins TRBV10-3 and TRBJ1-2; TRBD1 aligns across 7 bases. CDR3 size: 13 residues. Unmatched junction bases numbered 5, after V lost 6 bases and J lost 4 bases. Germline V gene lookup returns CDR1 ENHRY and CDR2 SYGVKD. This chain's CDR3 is CAISADRAYGYTF. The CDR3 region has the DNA TGTGCCATCAGCGCCGACAGGGCCTATGGCTACACCTTC.

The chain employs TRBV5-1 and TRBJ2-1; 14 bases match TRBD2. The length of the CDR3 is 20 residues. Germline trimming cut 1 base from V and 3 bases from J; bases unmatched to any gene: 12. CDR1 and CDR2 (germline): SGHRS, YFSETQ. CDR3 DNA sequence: TGCGCCAGCAGCTTGAGGGGGACTAGCGGGAGTGAGGCACGCTACAATGAGCAGTTCTTC. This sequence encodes CASSLRGTSGSEARYNEQFF. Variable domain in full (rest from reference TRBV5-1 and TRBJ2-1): KAGVTQTPRYLIKTRGQQVTLSCSPISGHRSVSWYQQTPGQGLQFLFEYFSETQRNKGNFPGRFSGRQFSNSRSEMNVSTLELGDSALYLCASSLRGTSGSEARYNEQFFGPGTRLTVL.

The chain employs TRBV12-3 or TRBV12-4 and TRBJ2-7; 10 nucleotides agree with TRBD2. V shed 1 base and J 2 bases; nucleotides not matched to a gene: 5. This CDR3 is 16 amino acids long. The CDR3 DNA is TGTGCCAGCAGTTTAGTAGGACTAGCGGAGCCCTACGAGCAGTACTTC. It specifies CASSLVGLAEPYEQYF.

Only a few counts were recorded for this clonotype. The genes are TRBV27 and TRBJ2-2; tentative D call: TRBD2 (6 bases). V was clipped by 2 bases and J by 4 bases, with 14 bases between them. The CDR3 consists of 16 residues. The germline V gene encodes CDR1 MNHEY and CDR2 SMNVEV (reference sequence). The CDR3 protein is CASSLGGARSTGELFF. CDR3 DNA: TGTGCCAGCAGTTTAGGAGGGGCTCGGAGCACCGGGGAGCTGTTTTTT.

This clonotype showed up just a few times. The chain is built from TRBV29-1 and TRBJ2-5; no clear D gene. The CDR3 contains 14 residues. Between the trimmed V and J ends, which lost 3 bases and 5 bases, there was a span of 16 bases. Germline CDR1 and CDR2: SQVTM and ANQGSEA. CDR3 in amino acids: CSVDSASLAETQYF. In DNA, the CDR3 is TGCAGCGTTGATAGTGCGTCCTTGGCGGAGACCCAGTACTTC. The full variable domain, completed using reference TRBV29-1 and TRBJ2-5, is SAVISQKPSRDICQRGTSLTIQCQVDSQVTMMFWYRQQPGQSLTLIATANQGSEATYESGFVIDKFPISRPNLTFSTLTVSNMSPEDSSIYLCSVDSASLAETQYFGPGTRLLVL.

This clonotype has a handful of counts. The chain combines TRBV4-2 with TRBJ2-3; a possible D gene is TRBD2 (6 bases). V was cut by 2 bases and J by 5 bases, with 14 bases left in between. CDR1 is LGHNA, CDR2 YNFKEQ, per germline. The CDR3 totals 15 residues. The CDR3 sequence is CASSQIRGLGDTQYF. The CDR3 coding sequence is TGTGCCAGCAGCCAAATCCGGGGACTCGGAGATACGCAGTATTTT.

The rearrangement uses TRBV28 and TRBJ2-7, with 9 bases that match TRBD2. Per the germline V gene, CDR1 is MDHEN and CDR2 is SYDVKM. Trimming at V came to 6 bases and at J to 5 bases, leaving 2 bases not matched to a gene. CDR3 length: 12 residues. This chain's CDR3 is CASSGGGDEQYF. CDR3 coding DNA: TGTGCCAGCAGCGGCGGGGGGGACGAGCAGTACTTC.

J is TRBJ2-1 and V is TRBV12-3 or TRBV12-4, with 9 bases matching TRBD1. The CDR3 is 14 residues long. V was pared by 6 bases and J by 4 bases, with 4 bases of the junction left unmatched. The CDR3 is CASRLTGGYNEQFF. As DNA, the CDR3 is TGTGCCAGCAGACTGACAGGGGGGTACAATGAGCAGTTCTTC.

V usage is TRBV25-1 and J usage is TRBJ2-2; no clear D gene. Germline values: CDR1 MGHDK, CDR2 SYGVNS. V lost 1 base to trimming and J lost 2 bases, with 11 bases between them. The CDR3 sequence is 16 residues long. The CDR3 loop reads CASSELGLSNTGELFF. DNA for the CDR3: TGTGCCAGCAGTGAATTAGGTTTAAGTAACACCGGGGAGCTGTTTTTT.

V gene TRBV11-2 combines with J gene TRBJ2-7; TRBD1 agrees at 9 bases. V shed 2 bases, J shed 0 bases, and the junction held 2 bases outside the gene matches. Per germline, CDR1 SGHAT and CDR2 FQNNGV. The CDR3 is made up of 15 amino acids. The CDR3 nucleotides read TGTGCCAGCAGCTTAACGGGACAGGGCTCCTACGAGCAGTACTTC. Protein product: CASSLTGQGSYEQYF.

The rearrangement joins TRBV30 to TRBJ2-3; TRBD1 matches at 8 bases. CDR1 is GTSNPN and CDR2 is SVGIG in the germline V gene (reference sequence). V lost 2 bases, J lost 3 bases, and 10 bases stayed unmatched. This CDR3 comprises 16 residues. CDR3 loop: CAWSSPNRGSTDTQYF. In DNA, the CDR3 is TGTGCCTGGAGTTCGCCGAACAGGGGGTCTACAGATACGCAGTATTTT.

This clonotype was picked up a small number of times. The CDR3 DNA follows: TGTGCCAGCAGTTTCGGGGCTAGCGTTTACTCCTACAATGAGCAGTTCTTC. The encoded protein is CASSFGASVYSYNEQFF. The V gene is TRBV12-3 or TRBV12-4, the J gene TRBJ2-1, with a weak D call TRBD2 (6 bases). The CDR3 has 17 residues. Between the trimmed V and J ends, which lost 3 bases and 0 bases, there was a span of 15 bases.

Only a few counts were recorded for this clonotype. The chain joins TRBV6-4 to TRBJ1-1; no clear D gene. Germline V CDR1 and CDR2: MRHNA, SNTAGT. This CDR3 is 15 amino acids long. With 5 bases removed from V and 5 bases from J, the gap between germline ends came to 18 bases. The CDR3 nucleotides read TGTGCCAGCAGTCGAGAGGCAGGCGCCGGGACTGAAGCTTTCTTT. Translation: CASSREAGAGTEAFF.

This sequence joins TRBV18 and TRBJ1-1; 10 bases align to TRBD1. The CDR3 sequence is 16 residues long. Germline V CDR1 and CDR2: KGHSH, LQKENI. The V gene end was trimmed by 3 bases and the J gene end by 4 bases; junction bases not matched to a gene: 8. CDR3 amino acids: CASSPSTGGIGTEAFF. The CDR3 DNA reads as TGTGCCAGCTCACCTTCGACAGGGGGCATTGGCACTGAAGCTTTCTTT.

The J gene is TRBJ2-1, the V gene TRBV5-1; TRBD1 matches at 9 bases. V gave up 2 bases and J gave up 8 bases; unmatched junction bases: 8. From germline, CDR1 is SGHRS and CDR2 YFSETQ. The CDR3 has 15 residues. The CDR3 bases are TGCGCCAGCAGCTTCTTCGGGACAGGGAACGATGAGCAGTTCTTC. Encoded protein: CASSFFGTGNDEQFF.

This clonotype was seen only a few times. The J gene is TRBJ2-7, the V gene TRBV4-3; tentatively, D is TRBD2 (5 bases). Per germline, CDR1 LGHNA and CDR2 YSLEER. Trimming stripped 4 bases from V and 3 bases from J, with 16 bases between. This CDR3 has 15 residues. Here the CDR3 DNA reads TGCGCCAGCAGCCTAGCACTTTCTAGCCGCTACGAGCAGTACTTC. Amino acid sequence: CASSLALSSRYEQYF.

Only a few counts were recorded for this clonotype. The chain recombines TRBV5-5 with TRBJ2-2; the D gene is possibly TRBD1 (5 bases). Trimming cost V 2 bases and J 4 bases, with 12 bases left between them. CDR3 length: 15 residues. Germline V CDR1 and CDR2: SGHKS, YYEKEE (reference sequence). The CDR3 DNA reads TGTGCCAGCAGCTTTCCCGAACAGGTCACCGGGGAGCTGTTTTTT. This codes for CASSFPEQVTGELFF.

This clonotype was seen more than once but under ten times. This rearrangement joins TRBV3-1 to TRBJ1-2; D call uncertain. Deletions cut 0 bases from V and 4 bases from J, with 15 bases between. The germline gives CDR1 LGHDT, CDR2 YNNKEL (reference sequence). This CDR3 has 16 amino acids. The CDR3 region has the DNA TGTGCCAGCAGCCAAGACCGACGGGAAAGGAGCTATGGCTACACCTTC. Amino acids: CASSQDRRERSYGYTF.

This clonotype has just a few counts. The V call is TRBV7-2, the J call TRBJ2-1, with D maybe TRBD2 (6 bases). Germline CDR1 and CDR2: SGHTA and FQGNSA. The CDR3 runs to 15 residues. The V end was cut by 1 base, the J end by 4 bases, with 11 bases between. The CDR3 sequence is CASSLVADPYNEQFF. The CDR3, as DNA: TGTGCCAGCAGCTTAGTAGCGGACCCATACAATGAGCAGTTCTTC.

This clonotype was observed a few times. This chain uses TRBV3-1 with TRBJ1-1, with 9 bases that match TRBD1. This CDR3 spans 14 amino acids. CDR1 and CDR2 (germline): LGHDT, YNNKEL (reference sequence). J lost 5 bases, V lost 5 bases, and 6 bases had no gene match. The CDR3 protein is CASSSHRGPTEAFF. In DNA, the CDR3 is TGTGCCAGCAGCTCCCACAGGGGGCCGACTGAAGCTTTCTTT.

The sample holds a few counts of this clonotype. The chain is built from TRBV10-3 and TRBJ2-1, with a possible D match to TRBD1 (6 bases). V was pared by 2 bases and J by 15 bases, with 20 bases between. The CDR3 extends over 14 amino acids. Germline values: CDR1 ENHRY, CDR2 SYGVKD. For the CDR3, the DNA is TGTGCCATCAGTGAGCAAAACACAGGGACGACGGTGTTCTTC. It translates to CAISEQNTGTTVFF.

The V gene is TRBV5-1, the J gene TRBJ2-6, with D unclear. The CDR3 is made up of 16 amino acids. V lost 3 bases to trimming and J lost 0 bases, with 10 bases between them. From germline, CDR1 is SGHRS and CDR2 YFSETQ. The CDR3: CASSSESNSGANVLTF. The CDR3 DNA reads TGCGCCAGCAGCTCCGAGTCTAACTCTGGGGCCAACGTCCTGACTTTC.

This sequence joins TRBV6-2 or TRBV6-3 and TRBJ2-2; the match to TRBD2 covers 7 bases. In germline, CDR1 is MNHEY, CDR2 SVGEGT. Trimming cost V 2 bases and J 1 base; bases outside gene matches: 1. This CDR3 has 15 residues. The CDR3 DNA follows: TGTGCCAGCAGTTACGGGGGGGTGAACACCGGGGAGCTGTTTTTT. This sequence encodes CASSYGGVNTGELFF.

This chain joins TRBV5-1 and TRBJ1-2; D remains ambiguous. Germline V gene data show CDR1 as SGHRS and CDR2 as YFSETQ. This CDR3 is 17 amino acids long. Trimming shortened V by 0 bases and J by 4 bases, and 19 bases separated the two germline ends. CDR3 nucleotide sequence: TGCGCCAGCAGCTTGGCCCGGCAGGACCCTTTTAGCTATGGCTACACCTTC. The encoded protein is CASSLARQDPFSYGYTF. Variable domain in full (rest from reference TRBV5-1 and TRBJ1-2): KAGVTQTPRYLIKTRGQQVTLSCSPISGHRSVSWYQQTPGQGLQFLFEYFSETQRNKGNFPGRFSGRQFSNSRSEMNVSTLELGDSALYLCASSLARQDPFSYGYTFGSGTRLTVV.

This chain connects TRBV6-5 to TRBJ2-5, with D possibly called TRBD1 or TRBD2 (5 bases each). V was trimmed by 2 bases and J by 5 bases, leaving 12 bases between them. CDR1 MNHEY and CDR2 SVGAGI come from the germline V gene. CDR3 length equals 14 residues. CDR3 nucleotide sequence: TGTGCCAGCAGTTACGGGGGATCCGGGGAGACCCAGTACTTC. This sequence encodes CASSYGGSGETQYF.

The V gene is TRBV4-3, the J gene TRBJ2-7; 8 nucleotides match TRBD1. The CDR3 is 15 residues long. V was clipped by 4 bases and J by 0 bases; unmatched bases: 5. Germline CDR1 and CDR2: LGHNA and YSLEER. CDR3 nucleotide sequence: TGCGCCAGCAGCCTGGGACAGGAGAGCTCCTACGAGCAGTACTTC. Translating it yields CASSLGQESSYEQYF.

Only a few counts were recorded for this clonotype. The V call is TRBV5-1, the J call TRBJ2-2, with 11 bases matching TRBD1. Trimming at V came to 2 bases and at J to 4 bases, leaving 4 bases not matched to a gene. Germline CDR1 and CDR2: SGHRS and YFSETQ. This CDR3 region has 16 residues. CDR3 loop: CASSFSGTGGTGELFF. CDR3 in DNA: TGCGCCAGCAGCTTCTCCGGGACAGGGGGCACCGGGGAGCTGTTTTTT.

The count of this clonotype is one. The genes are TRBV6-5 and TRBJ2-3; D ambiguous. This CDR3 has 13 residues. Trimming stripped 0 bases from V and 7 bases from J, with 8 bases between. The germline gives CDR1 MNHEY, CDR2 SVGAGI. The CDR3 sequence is CASSYSTVNTQYF. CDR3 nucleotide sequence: TGTGCCAGCAGTTACTCCACAGTCAATACGCAGTATTTT.